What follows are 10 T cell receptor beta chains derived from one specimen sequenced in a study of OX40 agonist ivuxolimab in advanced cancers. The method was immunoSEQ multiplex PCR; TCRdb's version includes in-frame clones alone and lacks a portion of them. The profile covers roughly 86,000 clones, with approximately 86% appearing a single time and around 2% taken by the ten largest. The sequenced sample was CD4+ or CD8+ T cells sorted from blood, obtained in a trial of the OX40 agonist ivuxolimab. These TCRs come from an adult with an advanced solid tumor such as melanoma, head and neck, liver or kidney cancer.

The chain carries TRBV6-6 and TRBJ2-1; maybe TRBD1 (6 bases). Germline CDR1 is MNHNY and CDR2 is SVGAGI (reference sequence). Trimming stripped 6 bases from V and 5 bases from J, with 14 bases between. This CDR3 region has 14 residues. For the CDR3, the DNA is TGTGCCAGCAGCTCGAGTGGACAGAACAATGAGCAGTTCTTC. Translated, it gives CASSSSGQNNEQFF.

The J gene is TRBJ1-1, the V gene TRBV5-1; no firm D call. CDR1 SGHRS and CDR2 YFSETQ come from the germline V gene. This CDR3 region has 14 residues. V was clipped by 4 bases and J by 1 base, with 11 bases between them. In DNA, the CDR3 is TGCGCCAGCAGCCCGCGGTCAGGGAACACTGAAGCTTTCTTT. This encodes CASSPRSGNTEAFF.

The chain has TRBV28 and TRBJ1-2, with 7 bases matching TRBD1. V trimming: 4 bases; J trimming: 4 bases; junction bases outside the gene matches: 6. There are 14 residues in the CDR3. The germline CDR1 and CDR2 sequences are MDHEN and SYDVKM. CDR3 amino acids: CASSYQGGAYGYTF. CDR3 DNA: TGTGCCAGCAGTTATCAGGGGGGGGCCTATGGCTACACCTTC.

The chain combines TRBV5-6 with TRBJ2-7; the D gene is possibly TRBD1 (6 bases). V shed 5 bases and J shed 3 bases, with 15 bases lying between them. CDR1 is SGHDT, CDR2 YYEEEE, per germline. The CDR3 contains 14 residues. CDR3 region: CASRENRVNYEQYF. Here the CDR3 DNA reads TGTGCCAGCAGGGAAAACAGGGTTAACTACGAGCAGTACTTC.

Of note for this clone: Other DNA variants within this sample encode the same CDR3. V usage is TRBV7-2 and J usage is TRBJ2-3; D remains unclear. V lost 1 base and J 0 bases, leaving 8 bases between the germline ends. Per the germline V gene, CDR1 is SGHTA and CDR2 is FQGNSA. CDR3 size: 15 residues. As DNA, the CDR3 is TGTGCCAGCAGCTTAGTGGCTTCTAGCACAGATACGCAGTATTTT. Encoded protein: CASSLVASSTDTQYF.

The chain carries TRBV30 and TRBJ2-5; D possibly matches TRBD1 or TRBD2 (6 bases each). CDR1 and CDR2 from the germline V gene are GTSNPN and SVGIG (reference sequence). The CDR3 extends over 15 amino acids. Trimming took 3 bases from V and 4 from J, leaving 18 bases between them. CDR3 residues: CAWSRGTWGSETQYF. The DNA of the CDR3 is TGTGCCTGGAGCCGCGGGACATGGGGGTCAGAGACCCAGTACTTC. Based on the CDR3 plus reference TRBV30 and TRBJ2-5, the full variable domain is SQTIHQWPATLVQPVGSPLSLECTVEGTSNPNLYWYRQAAGRGLQLLFYSVGIGQISSEVPQNLSASRPQDRQFILSSKKLLLSDSGFYLCAWSRGTWGSETQYFGPGTRLLVL.

The CDR3 bases are TGTGCCAGCAGCGTCTCCCAACAAGAGACCCAGTACTTC. Translated: CASSVSQQETQYF. This chain connects TRBV9 to TRBJ2-5; D remains unclear. This CDR3 comprises 13 residues. CDR1 is SGDLS, CDR2 YYNGEE, per germline. V lost 2 bases to trimming and J lost 2 bases, with 7 bases between them.

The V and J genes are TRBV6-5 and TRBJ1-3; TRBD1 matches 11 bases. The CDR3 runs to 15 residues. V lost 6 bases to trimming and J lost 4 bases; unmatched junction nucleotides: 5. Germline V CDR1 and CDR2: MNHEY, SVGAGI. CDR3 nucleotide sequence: TGTGCCAGCAGGAGGACAGGGGGCGCCGGAAACACCATATATTTT. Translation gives CASRRTGGAGNTIYF.

CDR3 loop: CASSHPGQGDIQYF. Here the CDR3 DNA reads TGTGCCAGCAGCCATCCGGGACAGGGGGACATTCAGTACTTC. The chain carries TRBV5-4 and TRBJ2-4, with 11 bases that match TRBD1. V was pared by 4 bases and J by 8 bases, with 5 bases of the junction left unmatched. The CDR3 is 14 residues long. Germline loops: CDR1 SGHNT, CDR2 YYREEE (reference sequence). The whole variable domain, filled in from reference TRBV5-4 and TRBJ2-4, reads ETGVTQSPTHLIKTRGQQVTLRCSSQSGHNTVSWYQQALGQGPQFIFQYYREEENGRGNFPPRFSGLQFPNYSSELNVNALELDDSALYLCASSHPGQGDIQYFGAGTRLSVL.

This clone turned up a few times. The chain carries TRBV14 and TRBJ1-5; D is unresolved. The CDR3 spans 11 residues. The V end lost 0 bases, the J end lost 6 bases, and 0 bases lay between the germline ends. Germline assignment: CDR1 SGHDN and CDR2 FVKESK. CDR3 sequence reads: CASSQDQPQHF. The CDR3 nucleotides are TGTGCCAGCAGCCAAGATCAGCCCCAGCATTTT.